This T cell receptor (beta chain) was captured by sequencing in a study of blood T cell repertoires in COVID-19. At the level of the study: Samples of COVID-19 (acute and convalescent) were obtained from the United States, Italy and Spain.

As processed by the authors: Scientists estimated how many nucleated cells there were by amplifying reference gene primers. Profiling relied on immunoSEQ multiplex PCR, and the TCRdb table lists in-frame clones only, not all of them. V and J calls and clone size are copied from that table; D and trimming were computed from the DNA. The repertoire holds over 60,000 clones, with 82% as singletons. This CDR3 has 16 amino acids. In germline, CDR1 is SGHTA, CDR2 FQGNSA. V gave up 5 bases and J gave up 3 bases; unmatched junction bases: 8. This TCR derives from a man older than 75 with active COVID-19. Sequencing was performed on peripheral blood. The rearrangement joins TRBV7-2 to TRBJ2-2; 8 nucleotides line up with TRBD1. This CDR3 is CASSPRTGLHTGELFF. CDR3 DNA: TGTGCCAGCAGCCCCAGGACAGGGTTACACACCGGGGAGCTGTTTTTT.